This T cell receptor (beta chain) was retrieved from a study of T cell responses to AZD1222 COVID-19 vaccine. The method was immunoSEQ multiplex PCR; TCRdb's version includes in-frame clones alone and lacks a portion of them. The table has roughly 120,000 clones, roughly 87% seen once. In germline, CDR1 is SGDLS, CDR2 YYNGEE. Trimming took 0 bases from V and 0 from J, leaving 6 bases between them. This CDR3 comprises 14 residues. V gene TRBV9 combines with J gene TRBJ1-1; weak D call: TRBD1 (5 bases). The source material was peripheral blood, sampled on day 0 of AZD1222 vaccination. The origin of this receptor is an adult in good health. CDR3 nucleotide sequence: TGTGCCAGCAGCGTAGCAGGGATGAACACTGAAGCTTTCTTT. Its translation: CASSVAGMNTEAFF.